Listed here are 4 T cell receptor beta chains from one sample, sequenced in a study of breast tumors, draining lymph nodes, adjacent tissues. Breast cancer patients provided tissue from their axillary draining lymph nodes. TCRdb re-called the multiplex PCR reads through MiXCR, storing one row per CDR3 protein. The sample carries more than 250,000 distinct CDR3 sequences, about 30% recorded once. The sequencing input was axillary lymph node tissue. Receptors originate from a female donor with breast cancer. Some clones in this sample may be carry-over from other donors' samples.

In the case of this clonotype: A much more abundant neighbour one base away suggests this may be a read error. CDR3: CASSDGQSSYSEQFF. The CDR3 nucleotides are TGTGCCAGCAGCGACGGACAGAGCTCCTACAGTGAGCAGTTCTTC. The chain joins TRBV11-3 to TRBJ2-1; weak D call: TRBD1 (6 bases). The CDR3 totals 15 residues. Germline V gene data show CDR1 as SGHNT and CDR2 as YENEEA.

Many counts were recorded for this clonotype. This rearrangement joins TRBV7-9 to TRBJ2-1, with D hard to call. The germline V gene has CDR1 SEHNR and CDR2 FQNEAQ (reference sequence). The CDR3 has 12 residues. Trimming pared 2 bases from V and 6 bases from J, leaving 5 bases between. The CDR3 bases are TGTGCCAGCAGCTTAACCCTCAATGAGCAGTTCTTC. This gives the protein CASSLTLNEQFF. Filled out from reference TRBV7-9 and TRBJ2-1, the complete variable domain reads DTGVSQNPRHKITKRGQNVTFRCDPISEHNRLYWYRQTLGQGPEFLTYFQNEAQLEKSRLLSDRFSAERPKGSFSTLEIQRTEQGDSAMYLCASSLTLNEQFFGPGTRLTVL.

V and J are TRBV10-1 and TRBJ1-1; D unresolved. The CDR3 has 12 amino acids. Germline CDR1 reads WNHNN; CDR2 reads SYGVQD (reference sequence). Trimming took 5 bases from V and 3 from J, leaving 7 bases between them. CDR3 residues: CASSSGYTEAFF. CDR3 coding DNA: TGCGCCAGCAGTTCAGGATACACTGAAGCTTTCTTT.

This chain links TRBV10-3 with TRBJ2-1; 8 bases are a match to TRBD1. The CDR3 extends over 15 amino acids. V was clipped by 10 bases and J by 0 bases; unmatched bases: 8. CDR1 and CDR2 from the germline V gene are ENHRY and SYGVKD. In DNA, the CDR3 is TGTGCCAGCAGGTTGACAGGGGCCTCCTACAATGAGCAGTTCTTC. Protein product: CASRLTGASYNEQFF.